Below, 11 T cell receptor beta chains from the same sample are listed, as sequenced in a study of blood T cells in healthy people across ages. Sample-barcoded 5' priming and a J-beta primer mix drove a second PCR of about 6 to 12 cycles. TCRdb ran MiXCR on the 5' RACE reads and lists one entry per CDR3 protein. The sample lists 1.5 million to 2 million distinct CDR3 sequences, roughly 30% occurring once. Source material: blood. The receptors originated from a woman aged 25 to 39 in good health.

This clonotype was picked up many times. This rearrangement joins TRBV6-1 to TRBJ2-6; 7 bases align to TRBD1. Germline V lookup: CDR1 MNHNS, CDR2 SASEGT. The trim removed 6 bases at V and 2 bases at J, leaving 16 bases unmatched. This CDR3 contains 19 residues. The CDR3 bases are TGTGCCAGCAGATCACAAGCCGGGACAGCTTCAGCTGGGGCCAACGTCCTGACTTTC. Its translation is CASRSQAGTASAGANVLTF.

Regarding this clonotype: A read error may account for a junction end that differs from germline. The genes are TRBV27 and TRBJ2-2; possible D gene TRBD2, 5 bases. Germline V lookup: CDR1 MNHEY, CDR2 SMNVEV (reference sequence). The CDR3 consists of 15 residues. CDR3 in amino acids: CASSFMGVNTGELFF. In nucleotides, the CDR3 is TGTGCCAGCAGTTTTATGGGAGTGAACACCGGGGAACTGTTTTTT.

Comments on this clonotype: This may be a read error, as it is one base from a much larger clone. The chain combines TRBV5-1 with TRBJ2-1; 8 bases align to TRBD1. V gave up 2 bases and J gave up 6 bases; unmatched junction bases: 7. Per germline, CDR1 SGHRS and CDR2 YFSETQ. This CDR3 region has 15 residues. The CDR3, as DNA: TGCGCCAGCAGCTTCGGCGGGACAGGTTGCAATGAGCAGTTCTTC. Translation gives CASSFGGTGCNEQFF. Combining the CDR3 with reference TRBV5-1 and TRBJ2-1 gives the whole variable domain KAGVTQTPRYLIKTRGQQVTLSCSPISGHRSVSWYQQTPGQGLQFLFEYFSETQRNKGNFPGRFSGRQFSNSRSEMNVSTLELGDSALYLCASSFGGTGCNEQFFGPGTRLTVL.

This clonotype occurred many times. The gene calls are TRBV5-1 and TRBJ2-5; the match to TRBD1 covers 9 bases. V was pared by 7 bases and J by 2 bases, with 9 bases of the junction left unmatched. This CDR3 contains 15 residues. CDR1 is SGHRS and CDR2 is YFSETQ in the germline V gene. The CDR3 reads CASCPGTGRQETQYF. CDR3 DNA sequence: TGCGCCAGCTGCCCCGGGACAGGGAGGCAAGAGACCCAGTACTTC.

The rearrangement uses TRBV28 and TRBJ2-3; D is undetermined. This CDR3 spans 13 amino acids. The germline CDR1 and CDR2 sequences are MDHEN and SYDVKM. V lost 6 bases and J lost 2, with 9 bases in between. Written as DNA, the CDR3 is TGTGCCAGCAGAATGGGGTCCACAGATACGCAGTATTTT. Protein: CASRMGSTDTQYF.

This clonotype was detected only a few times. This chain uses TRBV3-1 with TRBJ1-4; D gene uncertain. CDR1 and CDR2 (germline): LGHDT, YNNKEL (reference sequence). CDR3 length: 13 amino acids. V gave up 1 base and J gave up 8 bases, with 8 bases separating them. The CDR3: CASSQVGGEKLFF. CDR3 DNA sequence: TGTGCCAGCAGCCAAGTTGGCGGGGAAAAACTGTTTTTT.

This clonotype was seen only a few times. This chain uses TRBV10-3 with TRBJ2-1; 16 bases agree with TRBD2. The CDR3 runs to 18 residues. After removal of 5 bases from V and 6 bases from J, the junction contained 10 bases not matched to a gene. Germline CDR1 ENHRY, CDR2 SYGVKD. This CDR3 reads CAISPGTSGGGSINEQFF. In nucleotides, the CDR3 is TGTGCCATCAGTCCCGGGACTAGCGGGGGGGGATCGATCAATGAGCAGTTCTTC.

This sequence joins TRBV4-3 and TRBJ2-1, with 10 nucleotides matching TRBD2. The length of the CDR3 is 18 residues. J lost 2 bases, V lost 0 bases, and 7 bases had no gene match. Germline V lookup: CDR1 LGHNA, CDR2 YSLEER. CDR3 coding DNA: TGCGCCAGCAGCCAAGATAGTGTGGGACTAGCGACCTACAATGAGCAGTTCTTC. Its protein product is CASSQDSVGLATYNEQFF.

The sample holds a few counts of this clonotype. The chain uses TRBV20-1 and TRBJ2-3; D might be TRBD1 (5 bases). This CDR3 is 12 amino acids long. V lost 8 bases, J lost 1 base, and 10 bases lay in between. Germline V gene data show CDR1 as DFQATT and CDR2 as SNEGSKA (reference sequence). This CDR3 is CSLIGGTDTQYF. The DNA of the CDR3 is TGCAGTCTAATAGGGGGCACAGATACGCAGTATTTT.

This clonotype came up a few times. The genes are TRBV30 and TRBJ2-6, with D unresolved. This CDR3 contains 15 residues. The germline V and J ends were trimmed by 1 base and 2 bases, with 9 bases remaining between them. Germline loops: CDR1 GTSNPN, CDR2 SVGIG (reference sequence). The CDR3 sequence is CAWSEKLPGANVLTF. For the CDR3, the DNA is TGTGCCTGGAGTGAAAAACTCCCTGGGGCCAACGTCCTGACTTTC.

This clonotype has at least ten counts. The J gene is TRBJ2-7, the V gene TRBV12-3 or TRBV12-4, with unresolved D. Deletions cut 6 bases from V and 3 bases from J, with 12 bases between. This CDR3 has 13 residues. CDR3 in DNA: TGTGCCAGCAGGCCCTCCCAGGTCTACGAGCAGTACTTC. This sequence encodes CASRPSQVYEQYF.